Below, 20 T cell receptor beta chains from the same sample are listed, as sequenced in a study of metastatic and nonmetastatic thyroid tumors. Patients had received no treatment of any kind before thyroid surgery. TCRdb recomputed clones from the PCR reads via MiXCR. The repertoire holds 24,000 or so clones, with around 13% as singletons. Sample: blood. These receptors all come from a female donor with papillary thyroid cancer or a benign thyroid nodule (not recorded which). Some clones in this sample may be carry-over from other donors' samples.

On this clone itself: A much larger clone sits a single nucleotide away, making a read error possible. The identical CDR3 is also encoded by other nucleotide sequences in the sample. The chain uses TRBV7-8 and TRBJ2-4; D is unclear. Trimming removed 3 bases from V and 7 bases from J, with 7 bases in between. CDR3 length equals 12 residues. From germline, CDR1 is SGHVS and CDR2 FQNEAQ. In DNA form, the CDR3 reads TGTGCCAGCAGCTTGGTCGAGAACATTCAGTACTTC. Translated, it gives CASSLVENIQYF. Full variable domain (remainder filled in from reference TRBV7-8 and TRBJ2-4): GAGVSQSPRYKVAKRGQDVALRCDPISGHVSLFWYQQALGQGPEFLTYFQNEAQLDKSGLPSDRFFAERPEGSVSTLKIQRTQQEDSAVYLCASSLVENIQYFGAGTRLSVL.

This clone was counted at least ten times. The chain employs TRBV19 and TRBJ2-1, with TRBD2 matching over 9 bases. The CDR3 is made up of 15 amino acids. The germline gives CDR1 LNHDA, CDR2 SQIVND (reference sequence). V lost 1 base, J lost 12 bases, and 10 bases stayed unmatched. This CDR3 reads CASSIGAGGSWGQFF. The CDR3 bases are TGTGCCAGTAGTATAGGGGCGGGAGGGTCTTGGGGGCAGTTCTTC.

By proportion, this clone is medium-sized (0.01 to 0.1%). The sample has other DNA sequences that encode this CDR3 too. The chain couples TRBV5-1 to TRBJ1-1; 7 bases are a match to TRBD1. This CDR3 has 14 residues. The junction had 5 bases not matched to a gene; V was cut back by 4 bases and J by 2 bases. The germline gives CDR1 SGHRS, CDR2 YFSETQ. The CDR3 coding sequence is TGCGCCAGCAGCCCCGGGACAGCTAACACTGAAGCTTTCTTT. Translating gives CASSPGTANTEAFF.

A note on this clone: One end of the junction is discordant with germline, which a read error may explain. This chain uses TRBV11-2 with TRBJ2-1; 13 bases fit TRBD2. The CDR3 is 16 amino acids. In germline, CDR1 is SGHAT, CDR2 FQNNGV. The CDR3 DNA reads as TGTGCCAGCGTCGCCTGGACTAGCGGGAGTCCCGATGAGCATTTCTTC. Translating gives CASVAWTSGSPDEHFF.

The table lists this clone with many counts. The CDR3 reads CAWMKGLVFPGELFF. In DNA, the CDR3 is TGTGCCTGGATGAAGGGACTAGTTTTTCCCGGGGAGCTGTTTTTT. V and J are TRBV30 and TRBJ2-2, with TRBD2 matching 8 bases. V was clipped by 4 bases and J by 6 bases; unmatched bases: 10. The length of the CDR3 is 15 residues. The germline V gene encodes CDR1 GTSNPN and CDR2 SVGIG (reference sequence). The full variable domain, in which reference TRBV30 and TRBJ2-2 provide the parts outside the CDR3, is SQTIHQWPATLVQPVGSPLSLECTVEGTSNPNLYWYRQAAGRGLQLLFYSVGIGQISSEVPQNLSASRPQDRQFILSSKKLLLSDSGFYLCAWMKGLVFPGELFFGEGSRLTVL.

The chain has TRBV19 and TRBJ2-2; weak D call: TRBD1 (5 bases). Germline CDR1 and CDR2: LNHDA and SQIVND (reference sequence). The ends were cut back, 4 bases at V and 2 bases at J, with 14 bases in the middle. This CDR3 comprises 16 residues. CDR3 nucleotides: TGTGCCAGTAGTACCCCCGAAAGGGGAAACACCGGGGAGCTGTTTTTT. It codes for CASSTPERGNTGELFF.

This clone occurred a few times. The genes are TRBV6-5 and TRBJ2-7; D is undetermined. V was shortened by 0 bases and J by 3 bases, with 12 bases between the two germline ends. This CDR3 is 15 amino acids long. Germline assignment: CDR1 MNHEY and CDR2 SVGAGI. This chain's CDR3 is CASSYSPGSNYEQYF. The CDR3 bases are TGTGCCAGCAGTTACTCCCCCGGGTCTAACTACGAGCAGTACTTC.

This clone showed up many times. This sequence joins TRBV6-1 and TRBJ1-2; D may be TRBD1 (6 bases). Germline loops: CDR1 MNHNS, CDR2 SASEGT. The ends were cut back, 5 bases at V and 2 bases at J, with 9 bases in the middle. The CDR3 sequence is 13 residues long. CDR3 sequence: CASSFDRNYGYTF. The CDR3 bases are TGTGCCAGCAGTTTCGACAGGAACTATGGCTACACCTTC.

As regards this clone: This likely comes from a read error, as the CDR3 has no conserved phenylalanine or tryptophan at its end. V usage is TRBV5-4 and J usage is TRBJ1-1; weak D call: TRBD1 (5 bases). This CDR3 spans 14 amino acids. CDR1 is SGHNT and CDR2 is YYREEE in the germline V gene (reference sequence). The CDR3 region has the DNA TGTGACAGCATCTCCGGACAAATAGACACTGAAGCTTTCTTG. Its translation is CDSISGQIDTEAFL.

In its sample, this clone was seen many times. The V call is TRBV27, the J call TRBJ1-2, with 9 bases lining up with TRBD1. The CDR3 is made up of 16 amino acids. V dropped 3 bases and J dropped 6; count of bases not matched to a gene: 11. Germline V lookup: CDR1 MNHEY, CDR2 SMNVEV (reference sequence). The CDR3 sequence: CASSLAGTGRDNGYTF. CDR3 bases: TGTGCCAGCAGTTTGGCCGGGACAGGGAGAGATAATGGCTACACCTTC.

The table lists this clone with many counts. DNA for the CDR3: TGTGCCTGGGGGCCGGGGACCACAAATGAAAAACTGTTTTTT. Its protein is CAWGPGTTNEKLFF. J is TRBJ1-4 and V is TRBV30, with D possibly TRBD1 on 5 matching bases. The germline V and J ends were trimmed by 5 bases and 5 bases, with 15 bases remaining between them. Per germline, CDR1 GTSNPN and CDR2 SVGIG (reference sequence). The CDR3 sequence is 14 residues long.

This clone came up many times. The CDR3 protein is CASRPGLGNEKLFF. The CDR3 DNA reads TGTGCCAGCAGACCGGGATTAGGGAATGAAAAACTGTTTTTT. The rearrangement links TRBV2 to TRBJ1-4; D gene unclear. There are 14 residues in the CDR3. The germline gives CDR1 SNHLY, CDR2 FYNNEI. Trimming took 6 bases from V and 5 from J, leaving 13 bases between them.

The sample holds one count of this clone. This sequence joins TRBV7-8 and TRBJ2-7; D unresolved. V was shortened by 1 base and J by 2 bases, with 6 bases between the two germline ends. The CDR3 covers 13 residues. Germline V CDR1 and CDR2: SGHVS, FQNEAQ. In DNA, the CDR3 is TGTGCCAGCAGCTTAGGCTCAACCTACGAGCAGTACTTC. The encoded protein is CASSLGSTYEQYF. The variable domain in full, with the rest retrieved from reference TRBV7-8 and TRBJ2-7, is GAGVSQSPRYKVAKRGQDVALRCDPISGHVSLFWYQQALGQGPEFLTYFQNEAQLDKSGLPSDRFFAERPEGSVSTLKIQRTQQEDSAVYLCASSLGSTYEQYFGPGTRLTVT.

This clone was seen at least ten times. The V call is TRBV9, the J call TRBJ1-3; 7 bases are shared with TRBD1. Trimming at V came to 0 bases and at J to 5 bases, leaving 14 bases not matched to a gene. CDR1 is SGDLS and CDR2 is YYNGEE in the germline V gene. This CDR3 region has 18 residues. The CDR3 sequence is CASSVEARRGGIRNTIYF. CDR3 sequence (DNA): TGTGCCAGCAGCGTAGAGGCCCGCAGGGGGGGTATCAGAAACACCATATATTTT.

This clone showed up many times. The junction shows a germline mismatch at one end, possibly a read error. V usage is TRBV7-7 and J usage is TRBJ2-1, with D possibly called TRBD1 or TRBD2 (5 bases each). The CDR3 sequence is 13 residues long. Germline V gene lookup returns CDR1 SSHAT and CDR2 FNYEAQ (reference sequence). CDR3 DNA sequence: TGTGCTAGCAGCAACAGAGAGGGGAATGAGCAGTTCTTC. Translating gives CASSNREGNEQFF.

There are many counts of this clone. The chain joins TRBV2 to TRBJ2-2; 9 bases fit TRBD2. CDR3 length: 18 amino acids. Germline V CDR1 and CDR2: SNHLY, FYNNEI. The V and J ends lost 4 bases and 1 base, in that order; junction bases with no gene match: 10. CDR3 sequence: CASSVRGRALRNTGELFF. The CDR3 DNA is TGTGCCAGCAGTGTACGCGGGAGGGCCCTCCGGAACACCGGGGAGCTGTTTTTT.

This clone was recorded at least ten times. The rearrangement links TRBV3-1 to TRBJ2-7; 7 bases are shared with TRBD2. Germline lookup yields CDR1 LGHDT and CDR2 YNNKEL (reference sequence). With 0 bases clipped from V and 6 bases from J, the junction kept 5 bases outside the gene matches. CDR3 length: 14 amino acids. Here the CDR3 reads CASSQDHTSAEQYF. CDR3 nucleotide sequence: TGTGCCAGCAGCCAAGACCACACTAGCGCCGAGCAGTACTTC.

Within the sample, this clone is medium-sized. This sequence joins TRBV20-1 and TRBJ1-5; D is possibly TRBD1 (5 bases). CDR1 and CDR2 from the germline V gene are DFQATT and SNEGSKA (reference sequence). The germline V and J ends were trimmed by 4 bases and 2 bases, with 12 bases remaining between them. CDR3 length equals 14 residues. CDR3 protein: CSAIGHRGNQPQHF. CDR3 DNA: TGCAGTGCTATAGGACATCGAGGCAATCAGCCCCAGCATTTT.

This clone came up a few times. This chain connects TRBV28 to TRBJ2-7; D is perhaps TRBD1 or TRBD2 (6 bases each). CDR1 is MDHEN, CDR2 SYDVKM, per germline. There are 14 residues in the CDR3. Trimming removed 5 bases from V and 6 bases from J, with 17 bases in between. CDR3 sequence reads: CASSPIAGQTEQYF. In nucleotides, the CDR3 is TGTGCCAGCAGTCCGATCGCGGGACAAACCGAGCAGTACTTC.

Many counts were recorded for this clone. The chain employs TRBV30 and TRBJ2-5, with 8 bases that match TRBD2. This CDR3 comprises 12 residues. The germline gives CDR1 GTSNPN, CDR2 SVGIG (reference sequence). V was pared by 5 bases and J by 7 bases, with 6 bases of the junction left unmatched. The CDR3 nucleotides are TGTGCCTGGGGAGACGGGGGGGGGACCCAGTACTTC. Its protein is CAWGDGGGTQYF. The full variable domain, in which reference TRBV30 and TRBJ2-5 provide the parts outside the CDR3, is SQTIHQWPATLVQPVGSPLSLECTVEGTSNPNLYWYRQAAGRGLQLLFYSVGIGQISSEVPQNLSASRPQDRQFILSSKKLLLSDSGFYLCAWGDGGGTQYFGPGTRLLVL.